This is a list of T cell receptor beta chains from one sample in a study of control samples from healthy donors and cancer patients. Assay used: immunoSEQ multiplex PCR; TCRdb lists only in-frame clones, some missing. The repertoire includes about 140,000 clones, roughly nine tenths of them detected once, and approximately 7.2% sits in the top ten. Material for sequencing was blood. Receptor source: a man in his late teens or twenties in good health. Each CDR3 is given without its conserved first and last residue. Where a row states a size, it is once, few, many or the class of an expanded clone; other rows omit it.

V	size	CDR3
TRBV15	-	ATSPTYRDPNEKLF
TRBV6-1	-	ASSEELADILSYGYT
TRBV6-5	few	ASSMDGPSTDTQY
TRBV5-4	-	ASSLGAGAYEQY
TRBV10-3	-	AISEGTGYSPLH
TRBV12-3/TRBV12-4	-	ASGTQETQY
TRBV1	-	TSSIITSERSVETQY
TRBV11-2	-	ASSLDGEAASTDTQY
TRBV27	-	ASSLGTGQGPLH
TRBV6-6	-	ASSYSGTGELF
TRBV3-1/TRBV3-2	-	ASSAGQGYTEAF
TRBV5-1	-	ASSLAYPATDTQY
TRBV5-1	-	ASSGGLYGYT
TRBV6-2/TRBV6-3	-	ASSGPSGGAWNEQF
TRBV14	-	ASSQALGTGDGYT
TRBV9	-	ASSAGTGVWGYT
TRBV3-1/TRBV3-2	-	ASSQGAGTRRRSGNTIY
TRBV19	-	ASSISETGYGYT
TRBV21-1	-	ANDPGTEETQY
TRBV6-2/TRBV6-3	-	ASSPGLAGKNEQF
TRBV2	-	ASSDRGRREQY
TRBV7-2	-	ASSYTGDQPQH
TRBV6-6	-	ASSLADGGNTEAF
TRBV7-9	-	ASSLNVMDGNTIY
TRBV7-3	-	ASSLGSWGNTEAF
TRBV27	-	ASRDRGETF
TRBV29-1	-	SVASGWAGAEAF
TRBV4-3	-	ASSQDWGVGETQY
TRBV4-1	few	ASSQDGGTGNTIY
TRBV4-1	once	ASRASGPGGWGTGELF
TRBV5-4	-	ASGHPWGRNYEQY
TRBV2	-	ASSGLGGAGNEKLF
TRBV19	-	ASSIGADNSPLH
TRBV5-1	-	ASSPEGEREQY
TRBV15	once	ATSREGVGETQY
TRBV5-1	-	ASSLSRDSRYEQY
TRBV14	-	ASSSQTGVLTGNTIY
TRBV25-1	-	ASRTNTEAF
TRBV5-1	-	ASSFGEGGYGYT
TRBV5-5	-	ASSLYWTTGNTIY
TRBV12-3/TRBV12-4	-	ASTPTGNQPQH
TRBV28	-	ASSFRQSMIIMNTEAF